The 10 T cell receptor beta chains given below trace back to one sample, sequenced in a study of blood T cell repertoires in COVID-19. TCRdb's copy holds only in-frame clones and misses some; the assay was immunoSEQ multiplex PCR. The profile shows under 300,000 clones, about 89% of them singletons. The sequenced sample consisted of PBMCs or T cells enriched from blood (not recorded which). Receptors originate from a woman aged 18-29 years who had recovered from COVID-19.

CDR3 loop: CASSSYSNQPQHF. CDR3 DNA: TGTGCCAGCAGCTCCTATAGCAATCAGCCCCAGCATTTT. The rearrangement links TRBV7-2 to TRBJ1-5; D unclear. The germline V gene has CDR1 SGHTA and CDR2 FQGNSA. There are 13 residues in the CDR3. Trimming removed 4 bases at V and 0 bases at J, with 4 bases between.

V and J are TRBV19 and TRBJ1-4; TRBD1 agrees at 11 bases. The germline V gene has CDR1 LNHDA and CDR2 SQIVND (reference sequence). The CDR3 loop spans 12 amino acids. V shed 9 bases and J 10 bases; nucleotides not matched to a gene: 4. The CDR3 loop is CASTDRGRKLFF. DNA of the CDR3: TGTGCCAGCACGGACAGGGGGCGAAAACTGTTTTTT. The full variable domain, with the rest looked up from reference TRBV19 and TRBJ1-4, is DGGITQSPKYLFRKEGQNVTLSCEQNLNHDAMYWYRQDPGQGLRLIYYSQIVNDFQKGDIAEGYSVSREKKESFPLTVTSAQKNPTAFYLCASTDRGRKLFFGSGTQLSVL.

This clone was detected only a few times. This sequence joins TRBV28 and TRBJ1-2; TRBD1 is a possible D gene (5 bases). CDR3 length equals 14 residues. The V and J ends lost 6 bases and 8 bases respectively, with 19 bases between them. Germline V CDR1 and CDR2: MDHEN, SYDVKM. The CDR3 coding sequence is TGTGCCAGCAGCCCCCCCGCCCGGGGGAGGGGCTACACCTTC. This sequence encodes CASSPPARGRGYTF.

This clone was recorded once. This chain uses TRBV25-1 with TRBJ2-7, with 9 bases that match TRBD1. V was pared by 6 bases and J by 0 bases, with 12 bases of the junction left unmatched. In germline, CDR1 is MGHDK, CDR2 SYGVNS. The CDR3 covers 17 residues. The CDR3 DNA follows: TGTGCCAGCAGCAGACAGGGGGGGTATAATAGCTCCTACGAGCAGTACTTC. It yields the protein CASSRQGGYNSSYEQYF.

Regarding this clone: Other DNA sequences from this sample encode an identical CDR3 as well. The genes are TRBV5-5 and TRBJ1-1; 7 positions match TRBD1. Germline-derived CDR1 and CDR2 are SGHKS and YYEKEE (reference sequence). The V and J ends lost 4 bases and 1 base, in that order; junction bases with no gene match: 1. The CDR3 is 13 amino acids. The CDR3 DNA is TGTGCCAGCAGCAGACAGGGGAACACTGAAGCTTTCTTT. Its protein is CASSRQGNTEAFF.

The CDR3 spells CASCRDRDYNEQFF. The DNA of the CDR3 is TGTGCCAGCTGCCGGGACAGGGATTACAATGAGCAGTTCTTC. This rearrangement joins TRBV28 to TRBJ2-1; 9 positions match TRBD1. V shed 8 bases and J 4 bases; nucleotides not matched to a gene: 6. The CDR3 length is 14 residues. CDR1 and CDR2 from the germline V gene are MDHEN and SYDVKM.

The chain recombines TRBV24-1 with TRBJ2-3; D might be TRBD2 (7 bases). The germline V and J ends were trimmed by 4 bases and 3 bases, with 22 bases remaining between them. Germline assignment: CDR1 KGHDR and CDR2 SFDVKD. This CDR3 comprises 18 residues. CDR3 bases: TGTGCCACCAGTGAAGGGGGACTATATCCCTCAAGGACAGATACGCAGTATTTT. It encodes CATSEGGLYPSRTDTQYF.

The chain links TRBV18 to TRBJ1-4; D possibly corresponds to TRBD1 (5 bases). V lost 6 bases, J lost 4 bases, and 15 bases lay in between. The CDR3 covers 15 residues. Per germline, CDR1 KGHSH and CDR2 LQKENI. The CDR3 region is CASSRTQGFNEKLFF. In DNA, the CDR3 is TGTGCCAGCTCTCGCACTCAGGGTTTTAATGAAAAACTGTTTTTT.

This chain joins TRBV13 and TRBJ1-2, with 7 bases lining up with TRBD1. The CDR3 spans 21 residues. J lost 6 bases, V lost 5 bases, and 30 bases had no gene match. CDR1 and CDR2 (germline): PRHDT, FYEKMQ (reference sequence). CDR3 DNA sequence: TGTGCCAGCAGCCGCACCGACAGGGCGTCAACCCCAACCCTCCAACGTCATGGCTACACCTTC. As protein: CASSRTDRASTPTLQRHGYTF. Full variable domain (missing parts from reference TRBV13 and TRBJ1-2): AAGVIQSPRHLIKEKRETATLKCYPIPRHDTVYWYQQGPGQDPQFLISFYEKMQSDKGSIPDRFSAQQFSDYHSELNMSSLELGDSALYFCASSRTDRASTPTLQRHGYTFGSGTRLTVV.

This chain joins TRBV24-1 and TRBJ1-6; no firm D call. The V end was cut by 6 bases, the J end by 2 bases, with 16 bases between. CDR3 length: 17 residues. Per germline, CDR1 KGHDR and CDR2 SFDVKD. CDR3 in amino acids: CATSTTGSRTYNSPLHF. In nucleotides, the CDR3 is TGTGCCACCAGTACTACGGGGTCGCGGACCTATAATTCACCCCTCCACTTT.